The rows below give T cell receptor beta chains drawn from one sample of a study of T cells after posttransplantation cyclophosphamide. Assay used: immunoSEQ multiplex PCR; TCRdb lists only in-frame clones, some missing. The sample holds around 20,000 clones, less than 98% seen once. Sequences were obtained from naive CD4+ T cells sorted from PBMCs. These receptors originate from a man between 50 and 59 years old in good health, CMV-negative, and a related stem cell transplant donor. The CDR3 runs from the conserved cysteine through the conserved F or W. The order of the fields is CDR3 protein, CDR3 DNA, J gene, D gene, V gene, clone size. A D gene is named only where the DNA matches it firmly. The size entry is marked missing in some rows and otherwise reads once, few, many or a size class.

CASSQLPTGDRDNSPLHF	TGCGCCAGCAGTCAACTTCCAACCGGGGACAGGGATAATTCCCCCCTCCACTTT	TRBJ1-6	TRBD1	TRBV23-1	NA
CASSFLAGGPYNEQFF	TGCGCCAGCAGCTTCCTAGCGGGGGGGCCCTACAATGAGCAGTTCTTC	TRBJ2-1	TRBD2	TRBV5-1	NA
CASSNNRATNEKLFF	TGTGCCAGCAGTAACAACAGGGCAACTAATGAAAAACTGTTTTTT	TRBJ1-4	NA	TRBV6-5	NA
CASSRTSGGGTGELFF	TGTGCCAGTTCACGGACTAGCGGGGGGGGGACCGGGGAGCTGTTTTTT	TRBJ2-2	TRBD2	TRBV19	NA
CAWSATGAPLHF	TGTGCCTGGAGTGCTACGGGGGCACCCCTCCACTTT	TRBJ1-6	NA	TRBV30	NA
CASSFSDRGQTEAFF	TGTGCCAGCAGTTTCTCGGACAGGGGCCAAACTGAAGCTTTCTTT	TRBJ1-1	TRBD1	TRBV6-5	NA
CASSPKNPNGRDGYTF	TGTGCCAGCTCACCCAAGAACCCCAATGGGAGGGATGGCTACACCTTC	TRBJ1-2	NA	TRBV18	NA
CASSIDRGHTEAFF	TGTGCCAGTAGTATAGACAGGGGGCACACTGAAGCTTTCTTT	TRBJ1-1	TRBD1	TRBV19	NA
CASSLGPLLAGVNTGELFF	TGTGCCAGCAGCTTAGGCCCCCTACTAGCGGGAGTCAACACCGGGGAGCTGTTTTTT	TRBJ2-2	TRBD2	TRBV7-9	once
CASSASGEETQYF	TGTGCCAGCAGCGCTTCGGGGGAAGAGACCCAGTACTTC	TRBJ2-5	NA	TRBV11-3	once
CASRRGSSGGYGYTF	TGTGCCAGCAGGCGGGGGAGTTCCGGAGGCTATGGCTACACCTTC	TRBJ1-2	NA	TRBV27	NA
CASSVATASPSGDTIYF	TGTGCCAGCAGCGTAGCGACCGCTTCCCCCTCAGGGGACACCATATATTTT	TRBJ1-3	NA	TRBV9	NA
CASSLRGSFNEQYF	TGCGCCAGCAGCTTGCGGGGTAGTTTCAACGAGCAGTACTTC	TRBJ2-7	NA	TRBV5-1	NA
CASSPGQGEAFF	TGTGCCAGCAGCCCTGGACAGGGCGAAGCTTTCTTT	TRBJ1-1	TRBD1	TRBV9	NA
CASSQQGGIGGYTF	TGCGCCAGCAGCCAACAGGGGGGTATAGGTGGCTACACCTTC	TRBJ1-2	TRBD1	TRBV4-3	NA
CASSNMNTEAFF	TGCGCCAGCAGTAACATGAACACTGAAGCTTTCTTT	TRBJ1-1	NA	TRBV10-1	NA
CASSPRSYGNTEAFF	TGTGCCAGCTCACCCAGGTCTTACGGGAACACTGAAGCTTTCTTT	TRBJ1-1	NA	TRBV18	NA
CASSSLADRSYEQYF	TGTGCCAGCAGCTCACTAGCGGATCGCTCCTACGAGCAGTACTTC	TRBJ2-7	TRBD2	TRBV11-2	once
CASSFWGANTGELFF	TGTGCCAGCAGTTTTTGGGGGGCGAACACCGGGGAGCTGTTTTTT	TRBJ2-2	NA	TRBV27	NA
CASSLGTGVSPLHF	TGTGCCAGCAGCTTGGGGACAGGGGTTTCACCCCTCCACTTT	TRBJ1-6	TRBD1	TRBV7-2	NA
CASRPNTGGFYGYTF	TGTGCCAGCCGCCCCAATACAGGGGGCTTCTATGGCTACACCTTC	TRBJ1-2	TRBD1	TRBV6-5	NA
CASSFGRGTNEKLFF	TGCGCCAGCAGCTTTGGCAGGGGAACTAATGAAAAACTGTTTTTT	TRBJ1-4	NA	TRBV5-1	NA
CASSLDGTGLYEQYF	TGCGCCAGCAGCTTGGACGGGACAGGGCTCTACGAGCAGTACTTC	TRBJ2-7	TRBD1	TRBV5-1	NA
CASSRDSRPSPGELFF	TGTGCCAGCAGCCGAGACTCCCGACCTTCCCCCGGGGAGCTGTTTTTT	TRBJ2-2	NA	TRBV5-4	NA
CASSQTGLGRYEQYF	TGCGCCAGCAGCCAAACCGGCCTTGGGAGGTACGAGCAGTACTTC	TRBJ2-7	NA	TRBV4-3	NA